This T cell receptor (beta chain) was identified during a study of OX40 agonist ivuxolimab in advanced cancers. J gave up 4 bases and V 6 bases, and 10 bases lay outside the gene matches. This CDR3 is 15 amino acids long. Germline values: CDR1 LNHDA, CDR2 SQIVND (reference sequence). Here immunoSEQ multiplex PCR was the method, and the copy in TCRdb shows in-frame clones only, minus some. The data contain approximately 92,000 clones, roughly 95% of them singletons. The sequences come from CD4+ or CD8+ T cells sorted from blood, collected in a trial of the OX40 agonist ivuxolimab. The chain combines TRBV19 with TRBJ1-2; TRBD1 aligns across 8 bases. This clonotype was obtained from an adult with an advanced solid tumor such as melanoma, head and neck, liver or kidney cancer. The DNA for the CDR3 is TGTGCCAGTAGGTCCCGGGACAGGCAGAGCTATGGCTACACCTTC. This translates into CASRSRDRQSYGYTF.